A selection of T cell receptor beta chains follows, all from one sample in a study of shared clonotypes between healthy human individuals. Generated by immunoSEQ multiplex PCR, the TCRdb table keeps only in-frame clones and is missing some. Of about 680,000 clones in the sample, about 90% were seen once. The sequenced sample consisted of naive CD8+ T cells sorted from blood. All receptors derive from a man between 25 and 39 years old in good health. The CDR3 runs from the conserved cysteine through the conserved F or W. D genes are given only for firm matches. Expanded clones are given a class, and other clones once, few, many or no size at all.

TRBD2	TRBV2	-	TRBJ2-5	CASSKPTEGLRQSAETQYF	TGTGCCAGCAGTAAACCGACAGAGGGACTACGCCAATCGGCAGAGACCCAGTACTTC
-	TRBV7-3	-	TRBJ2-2	CASSPAGIIGELFF	TGTGCCAGCAGCCCCGCGGGGATAATCGGGGAGCTGTTTTTT
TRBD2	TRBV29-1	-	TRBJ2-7	CSVEGEGETYEQYF	TGCAGCGTTGAAGGGGAGGGCGAGACCTACGAGCAGTACTTC
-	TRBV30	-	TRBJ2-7	CAWSVGAGGPYEQYF	TGTGCCTGGAGTGTAGGGGCAGGTGGACCCTACGAGCAGTACTTC
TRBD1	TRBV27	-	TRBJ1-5	CASSTTGGNQPQHF	TGTGCCAGCAGTACTACAGGGGGCAATCAGCCCCAGCATTTT
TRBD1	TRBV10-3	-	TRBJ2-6	CAISGIQGAGANVLTF	TGTGCCATCAGTGGGATACAGGGGGCTGGGGCCAACGTCCTGACTTTC
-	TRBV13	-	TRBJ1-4	CASSLERTGPHNEKLFF	TGTGCCAGCAGCTTAGAACGAACAGGCCCCCACAATGAAAAACTGTTTTTT
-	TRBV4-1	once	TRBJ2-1	CASSHPRTGSSYNEQFF	TGCGCCAGCAGCCATCCCCGGACGGGGAGCTCCTACAATGAGCAGTTCTTC
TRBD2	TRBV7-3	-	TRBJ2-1	CASSLRTSGRSYNEQFF	TGTGCCAGCAGCTTACGGACTAGCGGGAGGTCCTACAATGAGCAGTTCTTC
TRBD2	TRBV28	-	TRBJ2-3	CASSQGLAGGSTDTQYF	TGTGCCAGCAGTCAGGGACTAGCGGGAGGGAGCACAGATACGCAGTATTTT
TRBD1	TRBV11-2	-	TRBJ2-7	CASSLFTGESYEQYF	TGTGCCAGCAGCTTATTCACAGGGGAATCCTACGAGCAGTACTTC
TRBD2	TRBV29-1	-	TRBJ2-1	CSVSGRAGNEQFF	TGCAGCGTAAGTGGGAGGGCCGGTAATGAGCAGTTCTTC
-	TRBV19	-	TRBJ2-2	CASSISDSVGTGELFF	TGTGCCAGTAGTATCAGTGACTCCGTGGGCACCGGGGAGCTGTTTTTT
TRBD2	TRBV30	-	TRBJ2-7	CAWSLWGGTSYEQYF	TGTGCCTGGAGTTTATGGGGGGGTACCTCCTACGAGCAGTACTTC
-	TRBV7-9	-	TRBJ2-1	CASSLLAPEQFF	TGTGCCAGCAGCTTACTCGCGCCCGAGCAGTTCTTC
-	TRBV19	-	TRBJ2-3	CASSIRGANTDTQYF	TGTGCCAGTAGTATCCGCGGTGCAAACACAGATACGCAGTATTTT
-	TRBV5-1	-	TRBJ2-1	CASSLGLELGEQFF	TGCGCCAGCAGCTTGGGACTAGAACTTGGTGAGCAGTTCTTC
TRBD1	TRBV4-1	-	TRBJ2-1	CASSQPGQRNNEQFF	TGCGCCAGCAGCCAACCGGGACAGAGAAACAATGAGCAGTTCTTC
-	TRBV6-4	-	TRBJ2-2	CASSAGQLPTPSTGELFF	TGTGCCAGCAGTGCTGGACAGCTACCAACTCCTAGCACCGGGGAGCTGTTTTTT
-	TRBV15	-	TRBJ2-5	CATSRDRADQETQYF	TGTGCCACCAGCAGAGATCGGGCAGACCAAGAGACCCAGTACTTC
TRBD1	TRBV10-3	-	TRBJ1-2	CAIMTGHVVGEGYTF	TGTGCCATCATGACAGGGCACGTGGTCGGTGAAGGCTACACCTTC
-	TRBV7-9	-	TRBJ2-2	CASSLAVLEGWELFF	TGTGCCAGCAGCTTAGCAGTTTTGGAGGGCTGGGAGCTGTTTTTT
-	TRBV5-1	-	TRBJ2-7	CASSWDPETGSYEQYF	TGCGCCAGCAGCTGGGATCCCGAGACAGGCTCCTACGAGCAGTACTTC
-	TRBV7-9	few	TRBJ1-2	CASSFPAFYGYTF	TGTGCCAGCAGCTTTCCAGCCTTCTATGGCTACACCTTC
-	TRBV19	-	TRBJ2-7	CASSHTISYEQYF	TGTGCCAGCAGTCACACGATATCCTACGAGCAGTACTTC
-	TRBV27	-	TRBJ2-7	CASSGVGSYEQYF	TGTGCCAGCAGTGGAGTAGGATCTTACGAGCAGTACTTC
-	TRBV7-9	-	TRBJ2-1	CASSPRQSFQYNEQFF	TGTGCCAGCAGCCCTAGACAGTCTTTCCAATACAATGAGCAGTTCTTC
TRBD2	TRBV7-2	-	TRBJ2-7	CASSSARGLAYYEQYF	TGTGCCAGCAGCTCAGCAAGGGGACTAGCCTACTACGAGCAGTACTTC